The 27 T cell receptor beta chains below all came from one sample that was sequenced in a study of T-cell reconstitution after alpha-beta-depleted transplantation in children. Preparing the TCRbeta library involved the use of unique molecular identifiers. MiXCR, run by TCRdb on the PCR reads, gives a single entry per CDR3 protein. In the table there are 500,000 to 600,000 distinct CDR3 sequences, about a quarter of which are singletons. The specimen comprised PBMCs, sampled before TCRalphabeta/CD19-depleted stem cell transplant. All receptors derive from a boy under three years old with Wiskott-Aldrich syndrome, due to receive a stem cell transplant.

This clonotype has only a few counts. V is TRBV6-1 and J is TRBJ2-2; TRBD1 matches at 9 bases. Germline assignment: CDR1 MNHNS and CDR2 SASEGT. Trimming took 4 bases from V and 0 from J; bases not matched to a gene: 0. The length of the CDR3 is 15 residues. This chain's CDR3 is CASSGQGANTGELFF. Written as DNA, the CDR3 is TGTGCCAGCAGTGGACAGGGGGCGAACACCGGGGAGCTGTTTTTT.

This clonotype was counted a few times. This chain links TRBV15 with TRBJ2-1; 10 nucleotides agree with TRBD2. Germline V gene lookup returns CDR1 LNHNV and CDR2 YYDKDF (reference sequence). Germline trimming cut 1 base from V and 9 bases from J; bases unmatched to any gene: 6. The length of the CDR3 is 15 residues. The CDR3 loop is CATSRGSGRISEQFF. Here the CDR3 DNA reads TGTGCCACCAGCAGAGGTAGCGGGAGGATCAGTGAGCAGTTCTTC.

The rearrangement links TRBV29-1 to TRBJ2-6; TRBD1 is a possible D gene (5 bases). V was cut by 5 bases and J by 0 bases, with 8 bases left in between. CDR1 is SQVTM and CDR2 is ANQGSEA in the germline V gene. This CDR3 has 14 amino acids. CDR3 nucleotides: TGCAGCGTTCCAGGGAACTCTGGGGCCAACGTCCTGACTTTC. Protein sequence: CSVPGNSGANVLTF.

CDR3 loop: CASSLALAYEQFF. The CDR3 DNA follows: TGCGCCAGCAGCTTGGCTCTAGCCTATGAGCAGTTCTTC. This chain uses TRBV5-1 with TRBJ2-1; TRBD2 might be the D (5 bases). The CDR3 loop spans 13 amino acids. Germline CDR1 reads SGHRS; CDR2 reads YFSETQ. Trimming removed 0 bases from V and 8 bases from J, with 9 bases in between.

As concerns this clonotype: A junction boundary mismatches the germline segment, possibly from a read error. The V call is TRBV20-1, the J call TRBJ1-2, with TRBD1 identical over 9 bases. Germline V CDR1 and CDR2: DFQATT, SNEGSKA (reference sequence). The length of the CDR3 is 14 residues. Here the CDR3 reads CSARGTGATYGYPF. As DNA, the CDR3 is TGCAGTGCTAGAGGGACAGGGGCCACCTATGGCTACCCCTTC.

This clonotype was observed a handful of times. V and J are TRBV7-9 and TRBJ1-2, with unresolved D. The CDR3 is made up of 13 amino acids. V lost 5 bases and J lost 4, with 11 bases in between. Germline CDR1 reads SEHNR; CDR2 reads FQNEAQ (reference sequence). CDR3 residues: CASSRPGGYGYTF. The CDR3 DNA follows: TGTGCCAGCAGCCGGCCGGGTGGCTATGGCTACACCTTC.

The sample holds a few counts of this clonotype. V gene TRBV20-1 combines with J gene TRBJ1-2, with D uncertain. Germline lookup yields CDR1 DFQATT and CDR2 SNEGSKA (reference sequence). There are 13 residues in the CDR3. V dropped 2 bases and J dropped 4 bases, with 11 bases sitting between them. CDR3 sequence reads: CSARMARGYGYTF. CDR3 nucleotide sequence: TGCAGTGCTAGAATGGCTCGCGGCTATGGCTACACCTTC.

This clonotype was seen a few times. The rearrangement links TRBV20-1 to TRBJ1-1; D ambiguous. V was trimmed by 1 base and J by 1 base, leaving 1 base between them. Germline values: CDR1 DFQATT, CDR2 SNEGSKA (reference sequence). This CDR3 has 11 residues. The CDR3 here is CSARGNTEAFF. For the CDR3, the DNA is TGCAGTGCTAGAGGGAACACTGAAGCTTTCTTT.

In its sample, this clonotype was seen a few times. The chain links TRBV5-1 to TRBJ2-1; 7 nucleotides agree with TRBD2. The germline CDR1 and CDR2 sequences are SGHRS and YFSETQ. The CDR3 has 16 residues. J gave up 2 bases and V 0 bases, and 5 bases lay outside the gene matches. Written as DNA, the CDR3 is TGCGCCAGCAGCTTGGTACCTAGCGGAGCCTACAATGAGCAGTTCTTC. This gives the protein CASSLVPSGAYNEQFF.

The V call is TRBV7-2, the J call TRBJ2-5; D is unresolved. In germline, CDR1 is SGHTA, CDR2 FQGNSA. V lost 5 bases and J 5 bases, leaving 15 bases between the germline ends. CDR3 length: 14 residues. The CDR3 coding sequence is TGTGCCAGCAGCCCTAGGTCTCGCGGCGAGACCCAGTACTTC. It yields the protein CASSPRSRGETQYF.

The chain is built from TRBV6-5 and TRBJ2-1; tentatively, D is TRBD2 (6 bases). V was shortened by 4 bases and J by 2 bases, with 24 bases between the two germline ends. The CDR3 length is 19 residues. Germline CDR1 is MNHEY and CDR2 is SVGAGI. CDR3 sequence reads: CASSSFPGGTPTTYNEQFF. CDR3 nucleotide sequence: TGTGCCAGCAGTTCCTTTCCCGGCGGGACTCCAACCACCTACAATGAGCAGTTCTTC.

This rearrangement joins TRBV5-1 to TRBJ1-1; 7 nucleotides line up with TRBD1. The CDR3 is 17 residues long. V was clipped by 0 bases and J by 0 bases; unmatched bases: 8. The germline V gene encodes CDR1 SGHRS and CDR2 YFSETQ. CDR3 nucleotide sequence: TGCGCCAGCAGCTTGGCGACAGGGATCCAAATGAACACTGAAGCTTTCTTT. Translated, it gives CASSLATGIQMNTEAFF.

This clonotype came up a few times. The CDR3 DNA is TGTGCCAGCAGTCGCTACCGGGAGGGGACAGATACGCAGTATTTT. Residues: CASSRYREGTDTQYF. The chain carries TRBV12-3 or TRBV12-4 and TRBJ2-3; 8 nucleotides agree with TRBD2. This CDR3 has 15 residues. The V gene end was trimmed by 5 bases and the J gene end by 3 bases; junction bases not matched to a gene: 7.

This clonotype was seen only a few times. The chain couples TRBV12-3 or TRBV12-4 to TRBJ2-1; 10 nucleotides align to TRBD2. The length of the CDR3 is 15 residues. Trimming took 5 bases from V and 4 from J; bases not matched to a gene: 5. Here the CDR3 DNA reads TGTGCCAGCAGTCCGCAAGCGGGAGGGTACAATGAGCAGTTCTTC. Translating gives CASSPQAGGYNEQFF.

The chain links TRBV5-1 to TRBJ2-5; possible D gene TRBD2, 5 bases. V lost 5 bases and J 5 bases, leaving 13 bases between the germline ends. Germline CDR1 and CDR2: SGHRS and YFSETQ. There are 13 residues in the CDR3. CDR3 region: CASSYRELETQYF. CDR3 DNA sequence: TGCGCCAGCAGTTATAGGGAGTTGGAGACCCAGTACTTC.

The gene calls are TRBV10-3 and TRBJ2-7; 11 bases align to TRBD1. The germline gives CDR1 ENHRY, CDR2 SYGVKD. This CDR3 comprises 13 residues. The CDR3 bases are TGTGCTTCATGGGACAGGGGGATTTACGAGCAGTACTTC. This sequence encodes CASWDRGIYEQYF.

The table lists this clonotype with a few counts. The CDR3 here is CSASTGKRHQETQYF. In DNA, the CDR3 is TGCAGTGCTAGTACCGGGAAGAGGCACCAAGAGACCCAGTACTTC. The V gene is TRBV20-1, the J gene TRBJ2-5, with D tentatively TRBD2 (5 bases). Germline values: CDR1 DFQATT, CDR2 SNEGSKA (reference sequence). The CDR3 extends over 15 amino acids. V lost 3 bases and J 0 bases, leaving 14 bases between the germline ends.

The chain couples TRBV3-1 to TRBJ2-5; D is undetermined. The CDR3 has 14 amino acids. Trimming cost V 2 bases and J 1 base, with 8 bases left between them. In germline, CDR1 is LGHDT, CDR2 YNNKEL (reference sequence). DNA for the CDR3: TGTGCCAGCAGCCAATCTGGCAGCCAAGAGACCCAGTACTTC. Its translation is CASSQSGSQETQYF.

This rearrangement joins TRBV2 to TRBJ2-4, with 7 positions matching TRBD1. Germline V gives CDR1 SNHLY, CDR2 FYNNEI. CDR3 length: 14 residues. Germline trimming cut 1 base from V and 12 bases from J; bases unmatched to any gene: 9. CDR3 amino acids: CASSEDRARDSQYF. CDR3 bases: TGTGCCAGCAGTGAAGACAGAGCAAGGGACAGTCAGTACTTC.

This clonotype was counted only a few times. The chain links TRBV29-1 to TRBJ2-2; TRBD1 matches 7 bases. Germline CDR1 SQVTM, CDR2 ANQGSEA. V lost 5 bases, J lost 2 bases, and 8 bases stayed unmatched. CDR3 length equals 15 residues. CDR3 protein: CSVNPGQSNTGELFF. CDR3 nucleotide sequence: TGCAGCGTTAACCCGGGACAGAGTAACACCGGGGAGCTGTTTTTT.

The CDR3 DNA sequence: TGCAGCGTTGCGCACCGGGGTGATGAGCAGTTCTTC. This translates into CSVAHRGDEQFF. This chain joins TRBV29-1 and TRBJ2-1, with D possibly being TRBD2 (5 bases). The CDR3 sequence is 12 residues long. Germline lookup yields CDR1 SQVTM and CDR2 ANQGSEA. Trimming removed 4 bases from V and 8 bases from J, with 12 bases in between.

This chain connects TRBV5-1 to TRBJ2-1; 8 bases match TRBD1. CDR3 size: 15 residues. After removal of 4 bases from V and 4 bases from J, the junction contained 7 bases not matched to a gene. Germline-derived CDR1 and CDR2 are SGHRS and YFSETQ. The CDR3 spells CASSPRTGPYNEQFF. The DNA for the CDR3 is TGCGCCAGCAGCCCCAGGACAGGGCCATACAATGAGCAGTTCTTC.

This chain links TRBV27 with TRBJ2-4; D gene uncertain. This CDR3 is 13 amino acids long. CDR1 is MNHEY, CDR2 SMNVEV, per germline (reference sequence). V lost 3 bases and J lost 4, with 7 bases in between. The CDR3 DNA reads TGTGCCAGCAGTTTTGACGAAAAAAACATTCAGTACTTC. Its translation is CASSFDEKNIQYF.

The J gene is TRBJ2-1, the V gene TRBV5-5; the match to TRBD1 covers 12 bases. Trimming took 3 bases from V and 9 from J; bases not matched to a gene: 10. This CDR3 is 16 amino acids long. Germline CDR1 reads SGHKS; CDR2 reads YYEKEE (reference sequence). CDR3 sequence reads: CASSSGGTGGLGEQFF. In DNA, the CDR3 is TGTGCCAGCAGCTCGGGGGGGACAGGGGGCTTAGGTGAGCAGTTCTTC.

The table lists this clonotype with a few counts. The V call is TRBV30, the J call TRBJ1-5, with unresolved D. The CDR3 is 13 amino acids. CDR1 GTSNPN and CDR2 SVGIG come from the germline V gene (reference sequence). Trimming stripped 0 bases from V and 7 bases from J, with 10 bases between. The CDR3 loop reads CAWSVGLGQPQHF. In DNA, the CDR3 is TGTGCCTGGAGTGTAGGGCTGGGACAGCCCCAGCATTTT.

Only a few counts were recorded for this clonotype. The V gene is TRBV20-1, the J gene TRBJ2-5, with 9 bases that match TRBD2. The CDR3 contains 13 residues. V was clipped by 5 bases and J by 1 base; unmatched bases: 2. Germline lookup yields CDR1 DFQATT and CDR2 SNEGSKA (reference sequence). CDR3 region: CSAAGLAQETQYF. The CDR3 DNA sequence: TGCAGTGCTGCGGGACTAGCCCAAGAGACCCAGTACTTC.

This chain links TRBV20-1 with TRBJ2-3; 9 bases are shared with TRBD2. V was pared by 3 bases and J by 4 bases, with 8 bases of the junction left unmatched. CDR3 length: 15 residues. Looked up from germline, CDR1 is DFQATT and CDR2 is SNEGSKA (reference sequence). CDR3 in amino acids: CSARREGRKADTQYF. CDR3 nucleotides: TGCAGTGCTAGGCGGGAGGGCCGGAAGGCAGATACGCAGTATTTT.